This passage covers 19 T cell receptor beta chains from one sample sequenced in a study of radiation and T cells in renal cell carcinoma. Some clones are missing from TCRdb's copy, which holds only in-frame ones; the method was immunoSEQ multiplex PCR. The table shows some 120,000 clones, with approximately 80% occurring only once. Stated time point: baseline pretreatment blood. The treatment denotes: 15 Gy SBRT to primary tumor, nephrectomy 4 weeks later. This material consisted of blood, taken from a patient whose treatment included radiotherapy and nephrectomy. The source of these receptors is a woman aged 55 to 70 with renal cell carcinoma.

This clone was observed once. This sequence joins TRBV28 and TRBJ2-3; 9 bases are shared with TRBD1. The CDR3 runs 16 residues. Per the germline V gene, CDR1 is MDHEN and CDR2 is SYDVKM. V gave up 1 base and J gave up 9 bases; unmatched junction bases: 11. The CDR3 protein is CASSLSRTGVQRTQYF. The DNA of the CDR3 is TGTGCCAGCAGTTTATCGAGGACAGGGGTTCAACGGACGCAGTATTTT. The whole variable domain, filled in from reference TRBV28 and TRBJ2-3, reads DVKVTQSSRYLVKRTGEKVFLECVQDMDHENMFWYRQDPGLGLRLIYFSYDVKMKEKGDIPEGYSVSREKKERFSLILESASTNQTSMYLCASSLSRTGVQRTQYFGPGTRLTVL.

The CDR3 DNA follows: TGTGCCAGCAGCCCCGGGACTTTAGAAGCTTTCTTT. Translation: CASSPGTLEAFF. This chain connects TRBV6-1 to TRBJ1-1; tentatively, D is TRBD1 (5 bases). This CDR3 contains 12 residues. From germline, CDR1 is MNHNS and CDR2 SASEGT. Deletions cut 6 bases from V and 8 bases from J, with 13 bases between.

The V and J genes are TRBV9 and TRBJ2-7; D call uncertain. This CDR3 spans 15 amino acids. Trimming left V 2 bases short and J 6 bases short, with 18 bases between. From germline, CDR1 is SGDLS and CDR2 YYNGEE. This chain's CDR3 is CASSVGPSQSAEQYF. Written as DNA, the CDR3 is TGTGCCAGCAGCGTCGGGCCCTCCCAAAGTGCCGAGCAGTACTTC.

The chain uses TRBV2 and TRBJ2-5; perhaps D is TRBD1 or TRBD2 (5 bases each). V shed 6 bases and J shed 2 bases, with 16 bases lying between them. The CDR3 is 15 amino acids. The germline gives CDR1 SNHLY, CDR2 FYNNEI. The CDR3: CASSGPGRLQETQYF. The CDR3 DNA is TGTGCCAGCAGCGGACCGGGACGGCTACAAGAGACCCAGTACTTC.

This chain uses TRBV29-1 with TRBJ2-7; the D is unclear. Germline V gives CDR1 SQVTM, CDR2 ANQGSEA. Trimming took off 4 bases at V and 2 bases at J, with 12 bases between the two ends. CDR3 length: 13 residues. This chain's CDR3 is CSVVGRRAYEQYF. The CDR3 DNA reads as TGCAGCGTTGTCGGGCGACGGGCCTACGAGCAGTACTTC.

This chain links TRBV27 with TRBJ2-1; D is unresolved. CDR1 is MNHEY, CDR2 SMNVEV, per germline (reference sequence). V was clipped by 3 bases and J by 7 bases, with 7 bases between them. The CDR3 runs 12 residues. DNA of the CDR3: TGTGCCAGCAGTTTTGGTGGAAATGAGCAGTTCTTC. Protein: CASSFGGNEQFF.

This clone was found once. This chain connects TRBV14 to TRBJ2-3; 10 bases agree with TRBD2. The CDR3 runs 16 residues. The germline gives CDR1 SGHDN, CDR2 FVKESK. The V and J ends lost 1 base and 3 bases, in that order; junction bases with no gene match: 4. CDR3 amino acids: CASSQVLSGRTDTQYF. For the CDR3, the DNA is TGTGCCAGCAGCCAAGTTCTTAGCGGGAGGACAGATACGCAGTATTTT.

As concerns this clone: An end of the junction does not agree with germline; a read error may underlie this. V usage is TRBV7-7 and J usage is TRBJ1-2; D may be TRBD1 (5 bases). Germline V gene lookup returns CDR1 SSHAT and CDR2 FNYEAQ (reference sequence). The CDR3 is 21 residues long. The CDR3 sequence: CASSLNDVRSRGDGNLYGYTF. The CDR3 DNA is TGTGCTAGCAGCTTAAATGACGTGAGGTCTCGAGGGGATGGAAATCTCTATGGCTACACCTTC.

The chain links TRBV2 to TRBJ1-2; D is possibly TRBD1 (5 bases). Germline V gives CDR1 SNHLY, CDR2 FYNNEI. CDR3 length equals 14 residues. V lost 2 bases and J 2 bases, leaving 9 bases between the germline ends. The CDR3 nucleotides read TGTGCCAGCAGTGAAACCAGGGCAAACTATGGCTACACCTTC. Residues: CASSETRANYGYTF.

The rearrangement uses TRBV5-5 and TRBJ2-3; unclear D gene. Germline CDR1 reads SGHKS; CDR2 reads YYEKEE (reference sequence). This CDR3 comprises 14 residues. Trimming pared 0 bases from V and 2 bases from J, leaving 7 bases between. This CDR3 is CASSLESTTDTQYF. DNA for the CDR3: TGTGCCAGCAGCTTGGAGTCGACCACAGATACGCAGTATTTT. Using reference TRBV5-5 and TRBJ2-3 for the parts outside the CDR3, the full variable domain is DAGVTQSPTHLIKTRGQQVTLRCSPISGHKSVSWYQQVLGQGPQFIFQYYEKEERGRGNFPDRFSARQFPNYSSELNVNALLLGDSALYLCASSLESTTDTQYFGPGTRLTVL.

The DNA of the CDR3 is TGTGCCAGCAGTGACTGGCAGGACTATGGCTACACCTTC. This gives the protein CASSDWQDYGYTF. This chain joins TRBV6-1 and TRBJ1-2; no clear D. V lost 3 bases and J 3 bases, leaving 8 bases between the germline ends. This CDR3 contains 13 residues. CDR1 is MNHNS and CDR2 is SASEGT in the germline V gene.

This chain uses TRBV7-2 with TRBJ2-7; no definite D call. Germline CDR1 reads SGHTA; CDR2 reads FQGNSA. This CDR3 has 14 residues. The V end lost 1 base, the J end lost 1 base, and 8 bases lay between the germline ends. CDR3 bases: TGTGCCAGCAGCTTAGGGGCGGTTTCCTACGAGCAGTACTTC. It yields the protein CASSLGAVSYEQYF.

CDR3 sequence (DNA): TGTGCCAGTAGTATATTTGGACAGGGAGCACAGCCCCAGCATTTT. Its protein product is CASSIFGQGAQPQHF. The chain employs TRBV19 and TRBJ1-5; 8 nucleotides align to TRBD1. Looked up from germline, CDR1 is LNHDA and CDR2 is SQIVND (reference sequence). The length of the CDR3 is 15 residues. V trimming: 2 bases; J trimming: 7 bases; junction bases outside the gene matches: 7.

The CDR3 loop reads CSVEGGPSYEQYF. The CDR3 bases are TGCAGCGTTGAAGGAGGGCCGTCCTACGAGCAGTACTTC. The chain has TRBV29-1 and TRBJ2-7; D possibly corresponds to TRBD2 (5 bases). Germline assignment: CDR1 SQVTM and CDR2 ANQGSEA. Trimming cost V 1 base and J 1 base, with 8 bases left between them. The CDR3 is 13 residues long.

The chain has TRBV6-1 and TRBJ2-7; D may be TRBD1 (5 bases). The CDR3 contains 13 residues. The germline V gene has CDR1 MNHNS and CDR2 SASEGT. Deletions cut 4 bases from V and 6 bases from J, with 13 bases between. CDR3: CASSVRGRVEQYF. The CDR3 nucleotides read TGTGCCAGCAGTGTCCGCGGCAGGGTCGAGCAGTACTTC.

The chain recombines TRBV19 with TRBJ1-2, with no clear D. The CDR3 covers 13 residues. V dropped 1 base and J dropped 3 bases, with 6 bases sitting between them. Germline CDR1 reads LNHDA; CDR2 reads SQIVND (reference sequence). CDR3 DNA sequence: TGTGCCAGTAGTATAGCGGCAGACTATGGCTACACCTTC. As protein: CASSIAADYGYTF.

This clone was seen repeatedly, ten times or more. V gene TRBV14 combines with J gene TRBJ1-1; D is unclear. Germline V gene lookup returns CDR1 SGHDN and CDR2 FVKESK. Trimming removed 3 bases at V and 0 bases at J, with 5 bases between. The CDR3 extends over 13 amino acids. The CDR3: CASSHGLNTEAFF. CDR3 bases: TGTGCCAGCAGCCACGGGCTGAACACTGAAGCTTTCTTT.

The rearrangement uses TRBV5-1 and TRBJ2-3, with TRBD2 identical over 7 bases. The length of the CDR3 is 14 residues. V shed 4 bases and J 1 base; nucleotides not matched to a gene: 3. Germline V lookup: CDR1 SGHRS, CDR2 YFSETQ. CDR3 protein: CASSGGDRTDTQYF. CDR3 bases: TGCGCCAGCAGCGGGGGGGACCGCACAGATACGCAGTATTTT.

V usage is TRBV18 and J usage is TRBJ1-1, with a possible D match to TRBD1 (5 bases). CDR3 size: 13 residues. Germline V gene lookup returns CDR1 KGHSH and CDR2 LQKENI. The V end lost 8 bases, the J end lost 1 base, and 11 bases lay between the germline ends. CDR3 protein: CASTSDRNTEAFF. In DNA form, the CDR3 reads TGTGCCAGCACCTCCGACAGGAACACTGAAGCTTTCTTT.